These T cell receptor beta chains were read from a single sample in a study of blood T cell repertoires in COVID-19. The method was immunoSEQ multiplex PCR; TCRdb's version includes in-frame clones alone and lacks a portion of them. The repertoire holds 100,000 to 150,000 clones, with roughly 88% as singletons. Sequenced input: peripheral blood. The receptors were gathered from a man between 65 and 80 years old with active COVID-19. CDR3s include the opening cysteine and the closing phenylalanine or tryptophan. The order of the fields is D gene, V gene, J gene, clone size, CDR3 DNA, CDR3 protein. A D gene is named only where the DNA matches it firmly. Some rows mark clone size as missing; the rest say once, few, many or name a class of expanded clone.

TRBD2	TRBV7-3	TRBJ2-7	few	TGTGCCAGCAGCTTAATCCGTCTAGCGGGGGACCCCTACGAGCAGTACTTC	CASSLIRLAGDPYEQYF
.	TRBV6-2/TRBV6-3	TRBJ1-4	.	TGTGCCAGCAGTTATACCAGTCTGAATGAAAAACTGTTTTTT	CASSYTSLNEKLFF
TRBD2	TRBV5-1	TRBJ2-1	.	TGCGCCAGCAGCTGGACTAGCGGGAACCTCTACAATGAGCAGTTCTTC	CASSWTSGNLYNEQFF
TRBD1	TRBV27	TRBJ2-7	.	TGTGCCAGCAGGGGACAGTCGCGTTACGAGCAGTACTTC	CASRGQSRYEQYF
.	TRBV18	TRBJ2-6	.	TGTGCCAGCTCACCCACTAACTCTGGGGCCAACGTCCTGACTTTC	CASSPTNSGANVLTF
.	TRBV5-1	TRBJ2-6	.	TGCGCCAGCAGCTTGCCGATAGCTGGGGCCAACGTCCTGACTTTC	CASSLPIAGANVLTF
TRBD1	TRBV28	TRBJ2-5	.	TGTGCCAGCATTCCCGACAGGGGGCGAGAGACCCAGTACTTC	CASIPDRGRETQYF
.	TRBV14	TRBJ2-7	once	TGTGCCAGCAGCCAAGAACAGGGCGGCACCTACGAGCAGTACTTC	CASSQEQGGTYEQYF
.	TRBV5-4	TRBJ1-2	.	TGTGCCAGCAGTCTCCCAGGACAGTTCTATGGCTACACCTTC	CASSLPGQFYGYTF
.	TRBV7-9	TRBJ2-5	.	TGTGCCAGCAGCGGAGGGTCCCAGTACTTC	CASSGGSQYF
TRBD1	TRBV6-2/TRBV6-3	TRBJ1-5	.	TGTGCCAGCAGTTCCACAGGGGGCCTTTTTAGCAATCAGCCCCAGCATTTT	CASSSTGGLFSNQPQHF
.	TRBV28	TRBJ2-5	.	TGTGCCAGCAGTCGTGTAGGGGTGCGGACCCAGTACTTC	CASSRVGVRTQYF
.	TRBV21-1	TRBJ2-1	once	TGTGCCGGACTCGGGACAGGGCCCAATGAGCAGTTCTTC	CAGLGTGPNEQFF
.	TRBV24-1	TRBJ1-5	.	TGTGCCACCAGTAACTGGTCTAATCAGCCCCAGCATTTT	CATSNWSNQPQHF
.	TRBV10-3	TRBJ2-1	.	TGTGCCATCAGTGATGGAACGGGGTTAGGCTACAATGAGCAGTTCTTC	CAISDGTGLGYNEQFF
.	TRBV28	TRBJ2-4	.	TGTGCCAGCAGTCCCCCCATAGCCAAAAACATTCAGTACTTC	CASSPPIAKNIQYF
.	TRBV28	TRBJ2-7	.	TGTGCCAGCCGAACCACGCGGGCCTACGAGCAGTACTTC	CASRTTRAYEQYF
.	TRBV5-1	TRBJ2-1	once	TGCGCCAGCATCGAACAGGGGGGGAATGAGCAGTTCTTC	CASIEQGGNEQFF
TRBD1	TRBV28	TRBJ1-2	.	TGTGCCAGCAGCAGGACAGGAAACTATGGCTACACCTTC	CASSRTGNYGYTF
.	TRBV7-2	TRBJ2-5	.	TGTGCCAGCAGCTTAGTCGGGTTAATAGAGACCCAGTACTTC	CASSLVGLIETQYF
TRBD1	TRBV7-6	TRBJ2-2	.	TGTGCCAGCAGCTTAACCCCGCAGGGGGCACACACCGGGGAGCTGTTTTTT	CASSLTPQGAHTGELFF
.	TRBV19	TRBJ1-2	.	TGTGCCAGTAGTAACCCGCCTGTAGGGGACTATGGCTACACCTTC	CASSNPPVGDYGYTF
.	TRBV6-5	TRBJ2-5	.	TGTGCCAGCAGTTCGCGGACACCCCAAGAGACCCAGTACTTC	CASSSRTPQETQYF
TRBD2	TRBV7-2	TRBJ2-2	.	TGTGCCAGCAGCTTGACCGGGACTAGCATCACCGGGGAGCTGTTTTTT	CASSLTGTSITGELFF
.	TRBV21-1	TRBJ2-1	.	TGTGCCAGCAGCCAATGGCGGACTAGCGGAACCTACAATGAGCAGTTCTTC	CASSQWRTSGTYNEQFF
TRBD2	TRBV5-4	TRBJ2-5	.	TGTGCCAGCAGCTTGAAACTAGCGGGAGGGGAGACCCAGTACTTC	CASSLKLAGGETQYF
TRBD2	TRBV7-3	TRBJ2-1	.	TGTGCCAGCAGCCCGCGGGACTATAACAATGAGCAGTTCTTC	CASSPRDYNNEQFF
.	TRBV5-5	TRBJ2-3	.	TGTGCCAGCAGCCCGAACTTAGGGGGCACAGATACGCAGTATTTT	CASSPNLGGTDTQYF
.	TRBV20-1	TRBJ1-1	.	TGCAGTGCTAGACGGAACACTGAAGCTTTCTTT	CSARRNTEAFF
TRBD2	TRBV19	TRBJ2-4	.	TGTGCCAGTAGTATGGTGTCGGGGGGGGCTGGCATTCAGTACTTC	CASSMVSGGAGIQYF
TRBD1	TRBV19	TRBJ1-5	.	TGTGCCAGTAGTATAGATTTCGGCAGGGGGGCCCATCAGCCCCAGCATTTT	CASSIDFGRGAHQPQHF
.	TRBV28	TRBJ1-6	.	TGTGCCAGCAGTTTATTCCAGGGGCCCGGGAATTCACCCCTCCACTTT	CASSLFQGPGNSPLHF
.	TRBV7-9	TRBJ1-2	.	TGTGCCAGCAGCTTAGCTCAGGGAGGTAACTATGGCTACACCTTC	CASSLAQGGNYGYTF
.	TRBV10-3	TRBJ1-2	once	TGTGCCATCAGTGAGTCGGGGGGTGACTATGGCTACACCTTC	CAISESGGDYGYTF
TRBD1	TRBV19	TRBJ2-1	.	TGTGCCAGTAGTATAGATCCGACAGGGAATGAGCAGTTCTTC	CASSIDPTGNEQFF
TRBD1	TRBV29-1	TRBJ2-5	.	TGCAGCGGGGGGACAGGGTCTGAGACCCAGTACTTC	CSGGTGSETQYF
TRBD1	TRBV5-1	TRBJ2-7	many	TGCGCCAGCAGCTTTACAGGGGGACCGTACGAGCAGTACTTC	CASSFTGGPYEQYF
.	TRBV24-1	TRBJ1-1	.	TGTGCCACCAGGCTCAGGGCGAACACTGAAGCTTTCTTT	CATRLRANTEAFF
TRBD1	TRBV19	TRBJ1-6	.	TGTGCCAGTATGGGACAGTTGAGGAATTCACCCCTCCACTTT	CASMGQLRNSPLHF
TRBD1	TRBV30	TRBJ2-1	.	TGTGCCTGGCAAAGACAGGGTCTGGATGAGCAGTTCTTC	CAWQRQGLDEQFF
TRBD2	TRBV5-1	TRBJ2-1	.	TGCGCCAGCAGCTTCTATGGGGGAGGGCCCGATGAGCAGTTCTTC	CASSFYGGGPDEQFF
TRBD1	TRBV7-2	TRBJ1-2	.	TGTGCCAGCAGCCCGGACAGGCTCTATGGCTACACCTTC	CASSPDRLYGYTF
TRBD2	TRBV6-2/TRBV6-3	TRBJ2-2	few	TGTGCCAGCAGTTCGGGACTACACACCGGGGAGCTGTTTTTT	CASSSGLHTGELFF
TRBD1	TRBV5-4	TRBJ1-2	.	TGTGCCAGCAGCTCCGGGACAGGGGGTATTCGGGGCTACACCTTC	CASSSGTGGIRGYTF
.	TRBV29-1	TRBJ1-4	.	TGCAGCGTTCGGGGGACGACAAGGGATGAAAAACTGTTTTTT	CSVRGTTRDEKLFF
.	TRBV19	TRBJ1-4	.	TGTGCCAGTAGTTGGGTCCGTTACACCAGGCGGGGAAAACTGTTTTTT	CASSWVRYTRRGKLFF
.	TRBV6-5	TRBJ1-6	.	TGTGCCAGCAGTCCGGGGACCTATAATTCACCCCTCCACTTT	CASSPGTYNSPLHF
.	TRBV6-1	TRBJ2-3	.	TGTGCCAGCAGTGAAGCGAGGTCCCCTGGGTATTTT	CASSEARSPGYF
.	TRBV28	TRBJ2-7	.	TGTGCCAGCAGTTTAGCGGGATCGACCCACGAGCAGTACTTC	CASSLAGSTHEQYF
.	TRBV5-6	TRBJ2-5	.	TGTGCCAGCGGCGGGCTAGACCAAGAGACCCAGTACTTC	CASGGLDQETQYF
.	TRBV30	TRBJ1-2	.	TGTGCCTGGAGTGTAACAGGTTCTTCTAACTATGGCTACACCTTC	CAWSVTGSSNYGYTF
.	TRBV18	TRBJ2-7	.	TGTGCCAGCTCACCCCCTCGGGACACCTACGAGCAGTACTTC	CASSPPRDTYEQYF
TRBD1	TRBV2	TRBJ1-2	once	TGTGCCAGCAGTAGGACAGGGGCCGTAGCTAACTATGGCTACACCTTC	CASSRTGAVANYGYTF
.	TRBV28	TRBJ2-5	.	TGTGCCAGCCTTGGGCCAAAGGGGGAGACCCAGTACTTC	CASLGPKGETQYF
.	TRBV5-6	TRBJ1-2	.	TGTGCCAGCAGCTTCCCCAGTGGGCAGGGTTCGAATGGCTACACCTTC	CASSFPSGQGSNGYTF
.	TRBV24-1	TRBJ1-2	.	TGTGCCACCAGTGATTTGGAGGGGGACTATGGCTACACCTTC	CATSDLEGDYGYTF
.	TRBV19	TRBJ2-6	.	TGTGCCAGTAGTATCTCAGGCGGGACTTACAACTCTGGGGCCAACGTCCTGACTTTC	CASSISGGTYNSGANVLTF